This TCR beta chain is drawn from a study of Graves' ophthalmopathy and Graves' hyperthyroidism. In the study overall: Researchers obtained peripheral blood at initial diagnosis, before any treatment had begun. General study points: Stable hyperthyroidism and ophthalmopathy were told apart by a 13-signature model, which achieved almost 90% sensitivity and roughly 80% specificity.

Under 3 months in duration, the ophthalmopathy in affected donors had moderate-to-severe activity, CAS ≥3 and NOSPECS ≥4. In its sample, this clonotype was seen many times. Its antigen is unidentified. This CDR3 contains 13 residues. V was cut by 8 bases and J by 4 bases, with 12 bases left in between. The germline V gene has CDR1 SGHVS and CDR2 FQNEAQ. Amplified TCR beta CDR3 regions were obtained using RNA transcripts as template. Following a first-round RT-PCR that used HTBI primers, a second-round multiplex PCR was carried out. TCRdb reprocessed the multiplex PCR reads via MiXCR and lists one record per CDR3 protein. The sample has 200,000 to 250,000 distinct CDR3 sequences; roughly 21% are singletons.

This sequence joins TRBV7-8 and TRBJ1-3; a weak D match, TRBD1 (6 bases). The sample was peripheral blood. The sequence was obtained from a woman aged 45-65 years with Graves' ophthalmopathy. DNA of the CDR3: TGTGCCAGCCGGCAGGGGCGGGGAAACACCATATATTTT. It codes for CASRQGRGNTIYF. The whole variable domain, filled in from reference TRBV7-8 and TRBJ1-3, reads GAGVSQSPRYKVAKRGQDVALRCDPISGHVSLFWYQQALGQGPEFLTYFQNEAQLDKSGLPSDRFFAERPEGSVSTLKIQRTQQEDSAVYLCASRQGRGNTIYFGEGSWLTVV.